These T cell receptor beta chains were read from a single sample in a study of T cells expressing NK-cell markers. With the 5' RACE reads reprocessed, TCRdb shows one record per CDR3 protein and no DNA. In all, the sample yields about 390,000 distinct CDR3 sequences. Sequencing was carried out using blood T cells: a sorted CD56 or NKG2C T cell subset, CD4+ or CD8+ T cells, or bulk PBMC T cells (not recorded which). Receptors were obtained from a woman aged 45-65 years in good health. Each CDR3 is given with its conserved first and last residue.

v_gene	j_gene	CDR3aa
TRBV7-9	TRBJ1-1	CASSLNAGQGHTEAFF
TRBV7-9	TRBJ2-1	CASSLRVGASYNEQFF
TRBV20-1	TRBJ2-3	CSAKTGLAALATDTQYF
TRBV7-2	TRBJ1-1	CASSRDSATEAFF
TRBV12-3/TRBV12-4	TRBJ2-2	CATRPRTRLAGSGELFF
TRBV4-1	TRBJ1-4	CASSPRDRALGTNEKLFF
TRBV10-3	TRBJ2-1	CAITRYNEQFF
TRBV29-1	TRBJ2-5	CSTHGLAQETQYF
TRBV6-5	TRBJ1-2	CASSYSPGSYGYTF
TRBV25-1	TRBJ2-4	CASSEAGFAKNIQYF